These 32 T cell receptor beta chains were sequenced from one sample in a study of blood T cells in healthy people across ages. Primed by a sample-barcoded 5' primer and a J-beta primer mix, a second PCR proceeded for about 7 to 12 cycles. TCRdb re-derived calls from the 5' RACE reads in MiXCR, one entry per CDR3 protein. This sample has 920,000 or so distinct CDR3 sequences, with 40% to 50% found just once. The specimen was blood. Every receptor here comes from an older woman in good health.

A few counts support this clonotype. The J gene is TRBJ2-3, the V gene TRBV2; 11 bases fit TRBD2. The V segment lost 2 bases and the J segment 0 bases; nucleotides outside the gene matches: 1. Germline assignment: CDR1 SNHLY and CDR2 FYNNEI. The CDR3 runs to 16 residues. As DNA, the CDR3 is TGTGCCAGCAGTGAAAGACTAGCGGGGAGCACAGATACGCAGTATTTT. Its protein product is CASSERLAGSTDTQYF.

In this sample, this clonotype turned up a few times. The V call is TRBV3-1, the J call TRBJ2-7, with 10 positions matching TRBD2. CDR3 length equals 16 residues. Per the germline V gene, CDR1 is LGHDT and CDR2 is YNNKEL (reference sequence). Trimming took 2 bases from V and 7 from J; bases not matched to a gene: 11. CDR3 nucleotide sequence: TGTGCCAGCAGCCAACATAGCGGGAGGACCGTCGAGGAGCAGTACTTC. Amino acid sequence: CASSQHSGRTVEEQYF.

This clonotype occurred a few times. This sequence joins TRBV21-1 and TRBJ2-5; the table's D call, TRBD2, has no DNA check behind it. TRBV21-1 is marked as a pseudogene. The length of the CDR3 is 23 residues. The CDR3 sequence is CASSKEIMLAGGPYRTVQETQYF. The CDR3 nucleotides are TGTGCCAGCAGCAAAGAAATTATGCTAGCGGGAGGGCCTTATAGGACCGTCCAAGAGACCCAGTACTTC.

The V and J genes are TRBV20-1 and TRBJ1-2; 8 bases line up with TRBD1. With 0 bases clipped from V and 1 base from J, the junction kept 7 bases outside the gene matches. Germline lookup yields CDR1 DFQATT and CDR2 SNEGSKA (reference sequence). This CDR3 has 16 residues. For the CDR3, the DNA is TGCAGTGCTAGAGATTCGGGGACAGGACTTAACTATGGCTACACCTTC. This encodes CSARDSGTGLNYGYTF.

V and J are TRBV7-2 and TRBJ2-5; TRBD2 matches 10 bases. The CDR3 sequence is 14 residues long. Trimming removed 8 bases from V and 6 bases from J; junction bases left unmatched: 9. The germline V gene has CDR1 SGHTA and CDR2 FQGNSA. CDR3 amino acids: CASGAAGGPKTQYF. The CDR3, as DNA: TGTGCCAGCGGAGCAGCGGGAGGGCCCAAGACCCAGTACTTC.

This clonotype has more than one count but fewer than ten. V gene TRBV20-1 combines with J gene TRBJ2-1, with 9 positions matching TRBD2. Germline-derived CDR1 and CDR2 are DFQATT and SNEGSKA (reference sequence). This CDR3 has 14 residues. The V gene end was trimmed by 3 bases and the J gene end by 7 bases; junction bases not matched to a gene: 7. DNA of the CDR3: TGCAGTGCTAGTCGGCGGGAGGGCCCAAATGAGCAGTTCTTC. Translated, it gives CSASRREGPNEQFF.

The genes are TRBV20-1 and TRBJ1-2; D is unresolved. V was shortened by 3 bases and J by 4 bases, with 9 bases between the two germline ends. The CDR3 sequence is 12 residues long. From germline, CDR1 is DFQATT and CDR2 SNEGSKA (reference sequence). The CDR3 protein is CSASPEPYGYTF. CDR3 nucleotide sequence: TGCAGTGCTAGCCCAGAGCCCTATGGCTACACCTTC.

The chain uses TRBV18 and TRBJ2-3; no clear D. The CDR3 has 13 amino acids. CDR1 and CDR2 from the germline V gene are KGHSH and LQKENI. V lost 2 bases and J 4 bases, leaving 7 bases between the germline ends. The CDR3 here is CASSPGFADTQYF. In nucleotides, the CDR3 is TGTGCCAGCTCACCAGGGTTTGCAGATACGCAGTATTTT.

This clonotype was counted only a few times. The chain links TRBV21-1 to TRBJ2-3; TRBD1 is the table's D call, not checked against the DNA. TRBV21-1 is designated a pseudogene. The CDR3 covers 15 residues. The CDR3 DNA reads TGTGCCAGCAGCAAAGAACCAGCCCCCACAGATACGCAGTATTTT. It translates to CASSKEPAPTDTQYF.

This rearrangement joins TRBV5-1 to TRBJ2-1; a possible D gene is TRBD2 (5 bases). Germline assignment: CDR1 SGHRS and CDR2 YFSETQ. This CDR3 contains 17 residues. Trimming took off 0 bases at V and 0 bases at J, with 13 bases between the two ends. CDR3 nucleotides: TGCGCCAGCAGCTTGGGACTACCGCTCAGCTCCTACAATGAGCAGTTCTTC. It is translated as CASSLGLPLSSYNEQFF.

To note about this clonotype: The junction and the germline gene differ at one end; a read error may be behind it. The chain combines TRBV6-5 with TRBJ2-2; D is possibly TRBD1 (5 bases). The CDR3 length is 15 residues. Germline V gives CDR1 MNHEY, CDR2 SVGAGI. The CDR3 DNA sequence: TGTGCCAGTAGTTACTCGCGCAGGGAAGGCGGGGAGCTGTTTTTT. Residues: CASSYSRREGGELFF.

The J gene is TRBJ2-3, the V gene TRBV20-1; 9 nucleotides agree with TRBD1. This CDR3 comprises 14 residues. Germline-derived CDR1 and CDR2 are DFQATT and SNEGSKA (reference sequence). Trimming cost V 6 bases and J 2 bases; bases outside gene matches: 6. The CDR3 DNA sequence: TGCAGTGCGAAAGACAGGGGGACCACAGATACGCAGTATTTT. Translation gives CSAKDRGTTDTQYF.

The V call is TRBV27, the J call TRBJ2-7, with TRBD2 matching over 10 bases. CDR1 and CDR2 (germline): MNHEY, SMNVEV (reference sequence). This CDR3 has 15 residues. Germline trimming cut 6 bases from V and 3 bases from J; bases unmatched to any gene: 8. The CDR3 sequence: CASSARASGSYEQYF. The CDR3, as DNA: TGTGCCAGCAGCGCCCGGGCTAGCGGGAGCTACGAGCAGTACTTC.

This clonotype was seen a few times. The chain is built from TRBV18 and TRBJ2-5; D remains unclear. The germline gives CDR1 KGHSH, CDR2 LQKENI. This CDR3 has 17 amino acids. Trimming cost V 2 bases and J 0 bases, with 16 bases left between them. Here the CDR3 reads CASSPEVGLTYQETQYF. The DNA for the CDR3 is TGTGCCAGCTCACCAGAAGTGGGCCTGACTTACCAAGAGACCCAGTACTTC. The full variable domain, rest sourced from reference TRBV18 and TRBJ2-5, is NAGVMQNPRHLVRRRGQEARLRCSPMKGHSHVYWYRQLPEEGLKFMVYLQKENIIDESGMPKERFSAEFPKEGPSILRIQQVVRGDSAAYFCASSPEVGLTYQETQYFGPGTRLLVL.

This CDR3 reads CASSRPTGGAGANVLTF. CDR3 in DNA: TGTGCCAGCTCGCGACCAACAGGGGGAGCTGGGGCCAACGTCCTGACTTTC. The V and J genes are TRBV18 and TRBJ2-6; 8 bases align to TRBD1. This CDR3 has 17 residues. Germline CDR1 is KGHSH and CDR2 is LQKENI. The J segment lost 2 bases and the V segment lost 6 bases, leaving 9 bases of the junction unmatched.

Note on this clonotype: One end of the junction is discordant with germline, which a read error may explain. The V gene is TRBV15, the J gene TRBJ2-5, with 8 positions matching TRBD2. The DNA matches TRBJ2-7 better at its end, which makes the J call doubtful. Germline V gene sequence: CDR1 LNHNV, CDR2 YYDKDF (reference sequence). This CDR3 spans 15 amino acids. The CDR3 protein is CATSSLAENSDEQYF. The CDR3 bases are TGTGCCACCAGCTCACTAGCGGAAAACTCCGACGAGCAGTACTTC.

There are a few counts of this clonotype. The chain carries TRBV24-1 and TRBJ2-1; perhaps TRBD2 as D (6 bases). CDR3 length: 13 residues. The V and J ends lost 9 bases and 5 bases respectively, with 13 bases between them. Germline V lookup: CDR1 KGHDR, CDR2 SFDVKD. This CDR3 reads CATAGLADNEQFF. The CDR3 nucleotides are TGTGCCACCGCAGGGTTAGCGGACAATGAGCAGTTCTTC.

In the case of this clonotype: A much larger clone lies one base from this, so it may be a read error. The V gene is TRBV27, the J gene TRBJ2-5; D is possibly TRBD1 (6 bases). Germline loops: CDR1 MNHEY, CDR2 SMNVEV (reference sequence). V lost 5 bases and J lost 5, with 15 bases in between. The CDR3 consists of 14 residues. CDR3 protein: CASSVRGGRETQYF. DNA of the CDR3: TGTGCCAGCAGTGTACGTGGGGGCCGGGAGACCCAGTACTTC.

The J gene is TRBJ2-7, the V gene TRBV20-1; D is unresolved. Germline V gene lookup returns CDR1 DFQATT and CDR2 SNEGSKA (reference sequence). The CDR3 length is 13 residues. V lost 4 bases and J 1 base, leaving 11 bases between the germline ends. CDR3 in amino acids: CSATRAPSYEQYF. Written as DNA, the CDR3 is TGCAGTGCTACAAGGGCCCCATCCTACGAGCAGTACTTC.

The table lists this clonotype with a few counts. The rearrangement uses TRBV10-3 and TRBJ1-2, with 9 bases that match TRBD1. Per the germline V gene, CDR1 is ENHRY and CDR2 is SYGVKD. The CDR3 covers 15 residues. Trimming cost V 0 bases and J 8 bases; bases outside gene matches: 7. The CDR3 region has the DNA TGTGCCATCAGTGAGTCGACGGACAGGGGAGGAGGCTACACCTTC. Encoded protein: CAISESTDRGGGYTF.

CDR3 region: CASSVRVNTGELFF. Written as DNA, the CDR3 is TGTGCCAGCAGCGTGAGGGTTAACACCGGGGAGCTGTTTTTT. The chain has TRBV9 and TRBJ2-2; perhaps TRBD2 as D (5 bases). This CDR3 has 14 residues. Between the trimmed V and J ends, which lost 2 bases and 2 bases, there was a span of 7 bases. Germline values: CDR1 SGDLS, CDR2 YYNGEE.

This clonotype was counted a few times. The gene calls are TRBV9 and TRBJ2-5; D gene unclear. CDR1 is SGDLS and CDR2 is YYNGEE in the germline V gene. The CDR3 has 14 residues. Trimming removed 1 base from V and 3 bases from J, with 10 bases in between. CDR3 nucleotides: TGTGCCAGCAGCGTATCAGGTGGGAAAGAGACCCAGTACTTC. It yields the protein CASSVSGGKETQYF.

V and J are TRBV10-3 and TRBJ2-1, with D tentatively TRBD1 (5 bases). V gave up 3 bases and J gave up 0 bases, with 15 bases separating them. The CDR3 loop spans 17 amino acids. The germline gives CDR1 ENHRY, CDR2 SYGVKD. CDR3 protein: CAISDTGTQTSYNEQFF. CDR3 DNA: TGTGCCATCAGTGACACAGGAACCCAGACCTCCTACAATGAGCAGTTCTTC.

This sequence joins TRBV20-1 and TRBJ2-1; 10 bases align to TRBD2. Per germline, CDR1 DFQATT and CDR2 SNEGSKA (reference sequence). The CDR3 runs 15 residues. The junction had 7 bases not matched to a gene; V was cut back by 1 base and J by 7 bases. In DNA, the CDR3 is TGCAGTGCTAGAGCCCCGGGACTAGCGTTGAATGAGCAGTTCTTC. Translated: CSARAPGLALNEQFF.

This chain uses TRBV29-1 with TRBJ1-1; D is undetermined. This CDR3 has 11 residues. Germline V gene lookup returns CDR1 SQVTM and CDR2 ANQGSEA. Trimming pared 7 bases from V and 2 bases from J, leaving 8 bases between. The DNA for the CDR3 is TGCAGCGCCCCATATAACACTGAAGCTTTCTTT. It encodes CSAPYNTEAFF. The whole variable domain, filled in from reference TRBV29-1 and TRBJ1-1, reads SAVISQKPSRDICQRGTSLTIQCQVDSQVTMMFWYRQQPGQSLTLIATANQGSEATYESGFVIDKFPISRPNLTFSTLTVSNMSPEDSSIYLCSAPYNTEAFFGQGTRLTVV.

The rearrangement uses TRBV3-1 and TRBJ2-4, with 7 bases that match TRBD1. CDR1 is LGHDT and CDR2 is YNNKEL in the germline V gene (reference sequence). CDR3 length equals 13 residues. With V trimmed by 5 bases and J by 4 bases, 2 bases remained unmatched. The DNA of the CDR3 is TGTGCCAGCAGCTCGGGACAGAAAAACATTCAGTACTTC. It is translated as CASSSGQKNIQYF.

This chain uses TRBV27 with TRBJ1-4; D gene ambiguous. CDR1 and CDR2 (germline): MNHEY, SMNVEV (reference sequence). With 6 bases removed from V and 5 bases from J, the gap between germline ends came to 4 bases. The CDR3 totals 11 residues. CDR3 nucleotide sequence: TGTGCCAGCAGAAACAATGAAAAACTGTTTTTT. This gives the protein CASRNNEKLFF.

With regard to this clonotype: The junction shows a germline mismatch at one end, possibly a read error. CDR3 loop: CASSLGGSYKEQFF. Here the CDR3 DNA reads TGTGCCAGCAGCCTGGGGGGGTCCTACAAGGAGCAGTTCTTC. The V and J genes are TRBV5-5 and TRBJ2-1; 7 nucleotides agree with TRBD2. This CDR3 has 14 amino acids. Germline V gives CDR1 SGHKS, CDR2 YYEKEE (reference sequence).

This clonotype was seen more than once but under ten times. The rearrangement links TRBV6-2 or TRBV6-3 to TRBJ2-1; weak D call: TRBD1 (6 bases). Trimming took 2 bases from V and 9 from J, leaving 23 bases between them. The V gene's germline CDR1 is MNHEY and CDR2 SVGEGT. The CDR3 sequence is 17 residues long. CDR3 coding DNA: TGTGCCAGCAGTTACACTTTCGTGGGATCCGGCAGGGGTGAGCAGTTCTTC. Its protein is CASSYTFVGSGRGEQFF.

This chain uses TRBV12-3 or TRBV12-4 with TRBJ2-5, with D tentatively TRBD1 or TRBD2 (5 bases each). With 4 bases removed from V and 2 bases from J, the gap between germline ends came to 17 bases. The CDR3 consists of 16 residues. CDR3: CASSSLARGGQETQYF. CDR3 nucleotides: TGTGCCAGCAGTTCTCTCGCCCGGGGCGGTCAAGAGACCCAGTACTTC.

On this clonotype: Being one base from a much bigger clone, this may be a read error. This sequence joins TRBV12-3 or TRBV12-4 and TRBJ2-3; TRBD2 matches 7 bases. V was clipped by 6 bases and J by 4 bases; unmatched bases: 7. The CDR3 is 14 amino acids. The CDR3 spells CASSPRGRADTQYF. CDR3 nucleotides: TGTGCCAGCAGCCCGAGAGGGAGGGCAGATACGCAGTATTTT.

This chain joins TRBV7-3 and TRBJ2-5, with D perhaps being TRBD1 or TRBD2 (5 bases each). V was clipped by 5 bases and J by 1 base, with 20 bases between them. CDR1 and CDR2 (germline): SGHTA, FQGTGA. This CDR3 comprises 17 residues. The DNA for the CDR3 is TGTGCCAGCAGCCCCCCCCGGGGCCACCCCATCCAAGAGACCCAGTACTTC. Protein: CASSPPRGHPIQETQYF.